This TCR beta chain was retrieved from a study of monozygotic twins with cystic fibrosis. On this clone itself: The antigen is unknown.

Here immunoSEQ multiplex PCR was the method, and the copy in TCRdb shows in-frame clones only, minus some. This sample carries 25,000 or so clones, over 75% of them seen once, and the ten largest clones take around 0.56%. Whole-study findings and limits: In 13 of 16 pairs, V gene usage was closest to the co-twin's.

Looked up from germline, CDR1 is SEHNR and CDR2 is FQNEAQ (reference sequence). The CDR3 spans 15 residues. The ends lost 4 bases at V and 10 bases at J; junction bases unmatched: 10. The sequencing input was blood. The chain combines TRBV7-9 with TRBJ2-1; the match to TRBD2 covers 10 bases. The source is a girl aged 2-10 years with cystic fibrosis. This CDR3 reads CASSYGLAAQSEQFF. The CDR3 DNA reads TGTGCCAGCAGCTATGGACTAGCGGCCCAATCAGAGCAGTTCTTC.